A single T cell receptor (beta chain) is shown here with its context. The sample originates from a study of blood T cell repertoires in COVID-19. Authors' methods: Nucleated cell number was recorded as an estimate derived from reference gene primer amplification. The protocol was immunoSEQ multiplex PCR, while the TCRdb copy is restricted to in-frame clones and leaves out a portion. The V and J calls and clone size come from that table; D and trimming were worked out from the DNA. The sample lists fewer than 250,000 clones, roughly 86% occurring once. CDR1 and CDR2 (germline): SGHTA, FQGNSA. Trimming pared 0 bases from V and 0 bases from J, leaving 9 bases between. The CDR3 covers 16 residues.

The genes are TRBV7-2 and TRBJ2-1; TRBD2 might be the D (6 bases). The specimen sequenced was peripheral blood. The receptor's source is a woman between 65 and 79 years old with active or convalescent COVID-19. DNA of the CDR3: TGTGCCAGCAGCTTAGCGGGGACTGGCTCCTACAATGAGCAGTTCTTC. It specifies CASSLAGTGSYNEQFF.